These 21 T cell receptor beta chains share one sample of origin, sequenced in a study of tumor-infiltrating lymphocytes in primary liver carcinoma listed by TCRdb under 2017. These reads were obtained on an Illumina HiSeq 2500. Using a constant-region primer and ProtoScript II reverse transcriptase, TCRbeta-specific cDNA was reverse-transcribed from 450 to 650 ng total RNA. TCRbeta libraries were built with three nested multiplex PCR rounds, a slightly modified ARM-PCR procedure. The first two PCR rounds used multiplex TRBV1-TRBV30 forward primers with a Cbeta reverse primer, each for roughly 10 cycles. TCRdb reanalyzed the raw reads on its own, using fastp at Q25 for trimming and MiXCR for clone calling, and kept in-frame beta chains. Each CDR3 protein gets just one entry, which takes the most common genes and DNA from the rows behind it. The sample contains under 50,000 distinct CDR3 sequences, over 65% of them found a single time. Less than 30% of the sample lies in the top ten.

Without any cell sorting, total RNA and DNA were co-extracted from roughly 18-30 mg of bulk tissue using the AllPrep DNA/RNA mini kit. The specimen sequenced was liver tumor tissue from sampling region 5. According to the study, the label for this sample's cell subset or site signals: tumor region T5, tumor centre. These receptors originate from a man aged 35-49 years with primary liver carcinoma and hepatitis B virus infection.

For this clonotype: A read error is possible here, since a much larger clone lies one base away. The chain couples TRBV13 to TRBJ1-5; 9 bases map to TRBD1. Germline CDR1 is PRHDT and CDR2 is FYEKMQ (reference sequence). Unmatched junction bases numbered 13, after V lost 2 bases and J lost 5 bases. This CDR3 has 18 residues. CDR3 sequence reads: CASSLTPPTGGDDQPQHF. The CDR3 DNA reads TGTGCCAGCAGCTTAACCCCCCCTACAGGGGGCGACGATCAGCCCCAGCATTTT.

This clonotype was detected once. One junction end disagrees with the germline gene, perhaps due to a read error. The gene calls are TRBV6-1 and TRBJ2-2, with 8 bases fitting TRBD1. The CDR3 runs to 15 residues. The germline gives CDR1 MNHNS, CDR2 SASEGT. CDR3 sequence (DNA): TGTGCCAGCAGTGAGGGACAGGTGAACACCGGGGAGTTGGTTTTT. This codes for CASSEGQVNTGELVF.

About this clonotype itself: At one end, the junction sequence differs from germline, possibly due to a read error. This sequence joins TRBV12-3 or TRBV12-4 and TRBJ2-1; TRBD2 is a possible D gene (6 bases). This CDR3 is 15 amino acids long. CDR3 sequence reads: CASSFGGTPHNERLF. CDR3 in DNA: TGTGCCAGCAGTTTCGGGGGAACCCCCCACAATGAGCGGCTCTTC.

This clonotype has a count of ten or more. V is TRBV4-1 and J is TRBJ2-5; 14 bases match TRBD2. Looked up from germline, CDR1 is MGHRA and CDR2 is YSYEKL. Trimming took 6 bases from V and 7 from J; bases not matched to a gene: 10. The CDR3 is made up of 16 amino acids. CDR3 coding DNA: TGCGCCAGCAGGATCGGGACTAGCGGGAGCGTAGGGACCCAGTACTTC. This sequence encodes CASRIGTSGSVGTQYF.

In regard to this clonotype: The junction differs from germline at one of its ends, possibly a read error. The rearrangement links TRBV5-6 to TRBJ2-1; possible D gene TRBD1, 5 bases. This CDR3 is built from 14 residues. Germline V lookup: CDR1 SGHDT, CDR2 YYEEEE. The CDR3 DNA reads TGTGCCTGCAGATTAGGGGCGGTGGGCAATGAGCAGTTCTTC. Protein product: CACRLGAVGNEQFF.

Comment on this clonotype: Germline and junction disagree at one end, which may indicate a read error. The chain has TRBV12-3 or TRBV12-4 and TRBJ2-1, with D maybe TRBD2 (7 bases). The CDR3 totals 14 residues. CDR3 nucleotides: TGTGACAGCAGGGGAGGGGGAGGATTAGAGACCCAGTTCTTC. This translates into CDSRGGGGLETQFF.

Concerning this clonotype itself: Being one base from a much bigger clone, this may be a read error. The chain combines TRBV6-2 or TRBV6-3 with TRBJ2-3, with 8 nucleotides matching TRBD2. There are 15 residues in the CDR3. Germline-derived CDR1 and CDR2 are MNHEY and SVGEGT. CDR3 bases: TGTGCCTGCAGTTCCCGCAGCGGGAGCACAGATGCGCAGTATTTT. As protein: CACSSRSGSTDAQYF.

With regard to this clonotype: Germline and junction disagree at one end, which may indicate a read error. The chain joins TRBV6-5 to TRBJ2-3; 7 bases map to TRBD2. CDR3 length: 17 residues. CDR1 is MNHEY and CDR2 is SVGAGI in the germline V gene. The CDR3 protein is CVSSYYRASGATDTQYF. CDR3 DNA sequence: TGTGTCAGCAGTTACTACCGGGCTAGCGGAGCCACAGATACGCAGTATTTT.

Concerning this clonotype: The junction shows a germline mismatch at one end, possibly a read error. This chain joins TRBV7-8 and TRBJ2-2, with D tentatively TRBD2 (5 bases). Germline V gives CDR1 SGHVS, CDR2 FQNEAQ. The CDR3 spans 16 residues. DNA for the CDR3: TGTGCCATCAGCCGAGACCCCGCCCGAAACACCGGGGAGCTATTTTTT. This codes for CAISRDPARNTGELFF.

The sample holds many counts of this clonotype. The genes are TRBV10-3 and TRBJ1-2; TRBD1 might be the D (6 bases). V dropped 6 bases and J dropped 2 bases, with 16 bases sitting between them. Germline V lookup: CDR1 ENHRY, CDR2 SYGVKD. The CDR3 has 15 amino acids. The CDR3 here is CAISPGTLRNYGYTF. The CDR3 DNA sequence: TGTGCCATCAGCCCCGGGACACTTAGGAACTATGGCTACACCTTC.

About this clonotype itself: Sequence at one end of the junction differs from germline and may be a read error. The rearrangement joins TRBV28 to TRBJ1-1; no clear D. The length of the CDR3 is 14 residues. The germline V gene encodes CDR1 MDHEN and CDR2 SYDVKM. The DNA of the CDR3 is TGTGCCGTATTGGCATCGGATGCGAACACTGAGGCTTTCTTT. This codes for CAVLASDANTEAFF.

The chain recombines TRBV6-5 with TRBJ2-2, with unresolved D. The V and J ends lost 2 bases and 4 bases respectively, with 11 bases between them. CDR1 is MNHEY and CDR2 is SVGAGI in the germline V gene. The CDR3 sequence is 15 residues long. Written as DNA, the CDR3 is TGTGCCAGCAGTTACGCTGTGGATAGCACCGGGGAGCTGTTTTTT. Encoded protein: CASSYAVDSTGELFF.

On this clonotype itself: At one of its ends the junction is not consistent with the germline gene, which may arise from a read error. This chain uses TRBV6-2 or TRBV6-3 with TRBJ2-1; possibly TRBD2 for D (6 bases). Per germline, CDR1 MNHEY and CDR2 SVGEGT. The CDR3 length is 14 residues. CDR3 in DNA: TGTACCGTCGGGACTGTCGGGGCCTACAATGATCAGTTCTTC. Its protein product is CTVGTVGAYNDQFF.

A note on this clonotype: A read error may explain this, as a much larger clone is one base away. V usage is TRBV6-6 and J usage is TRBJ2-2; TRBD2 matches at 7 bases. The CDR3 has 15 residues. Germline V gene lookup returns CDR1 MNHNY and CDR2 SVGAGI (reference sequence). Trimming at V came to 6 bases and at J to 4 bases, leaving 8 bases not matched to a gene. The CDR3 reads CASSREGWGTGELFF. CDR3 bases: TGTGCCAGCAGCAGGGAGGGCTGGGGCACCGGGGAGCTGTTTTTT.

CDR3 amino acids: CDSSLVSGEVYKQYF. The CDR3, as DNA: TGTGACAGTAGCTTAGTCAGCGGCGAGGTTTACAAGCAGTACTTC. The rearrangement joins TRBV13 to TRBJ2-7, with D possibly TRBD2 on 5 matching bases. The CDR3 runs 15 residues. The germline V gene has CDR1 PRHDT and CDR2 FYEKMQ (reference sequence).

Concerning this clonotype: Sequence at one end of the junction differs from germline and may be a read error. The J gene is TRBJ2-7, the V gene TRBV12-3 or TRBV12-4, with no clear D. The CDR3 length is 12 residues. The CDR3 DNA is TGTGCCATCAGTTACGAGGCCTACGAACAGTACTTC. Translation gives CAISYEAYEQYF.

This clonotype has more than one count but fewer than ten. This chain connects TRBV19 to TRBJ2-7; maybe TRBD1 (6 bases). Between the trimmed V and J ends, which lost 7 bases and 3 bases, there was a span of 16 bases. The CDR3 has 14 amino acids. The V gene's germline CDR1 is LNHDA and CDR2 SQIVND (reference sequence). CDR3 loop: CASTPAGASYEQYF. The CDR3 bases are TGTGCCAGTACCCCCGCAGGGGCCAGCTACGAGCAGTACTTC.

This chain uses TRBV18 with TRBJ1-6; D perhaps matches TRBD1 (5 bases). With 0 bases removed from V and 14 bases from J, the gap between germline ends came to 14 bases. The CDR3 spans 14 residues. Germline CDR1 is KGHSH and CDR2 is LQKENI. For the CDR3, the DNA is TGTGCCAGCTCACCACCGGGACGGCGAAACACCCTCCACTTT. It is translated as CASSPPGRRNTLHF.

Of note for this clonotype: Germline is not matched at one junction end, which may reflect a read error. The V gene is TRBV12-3 or TRBV12-4, the J gene TRBJ2-1; D tentatively fits TRBD1 or TRBD2 (5 bases each). The CDR3 extends over 13 amino acids. The CDR3 DNA reads as TGTACCAGCACCTTACAGGAGGCGAGTGAGCAGTTCTTC. Translation: CTSTLQEASEQFF.

As regards this clonotype: This likely comes from a read error, as the CDR3 has no conserved phenylalanine or tryptophan at its end. No DNA is shown, since the ends of the CDR3 on it are uncertain; the CDR3 is the one TCRdb lists. J is TRBJ2-6 and V is TRBV6-5; TRBD1 reflects the table's D call only, with no check against the DNA. Germline V lookup: CDR1 MNHEY, CDR2 SVGAGI. Both ends counted, the CDR3 spans 18 residues. This CDR3 reads CASSLWTSMKAGANVLTL.

This chain joins TRBV18 and TRBJ2-1; D is unclear. This CDR3 comprises 13 residues. From germline, CDR1 is KGHSH and CDR2 LQKENI. Between the trimmed V and J ends, which lost 1 base and 7 bases, there was a span of 8 bases. CDR3 DNA: TGTGCCAGCTCACCACTGTCAGGTAATGAGCAGTTCTTC. It is translated as CASSPLSGNEQFF.